This T cell receptor (beta chain) is from a study of CD8+ T cells in alopecia areata (dated by TCRdb to 2016 to 2019). In terms of the full investigation: The treated patients took part in an open-label pilot trial in which moderate-to-severe alopecia areata was treated with oral tofacitinib at 5 to 10 mg twice daily. Tofacitinib was given for 6 to 18 months, followed by 6 months of follow-up off drug to assess delayed response and recurrence. In treated patients, disease severity was measured using the SALT score, which gives the percentage of scalp surface area affected. The study used high-throughput TCRbeta sequencing to examine T cell clonal expansion in alopecia areata, in both the C3H/HeJ mouse model and human patients. On the human side, TCRbeta sequencing was run on scalp tissue and on sorted CD4+ and CD8+ peripheral blood T cells from healthy controls and from alopecia areata patients with either patchy or totalis/universalis disease. Biopsies were taken from tofacitinib-treated patients at baseline and again at 4 and 24 weeks into treatment, and several of those patients also had a later scalp biopsy. Clonality in the scalp was compared among normal scalp (n=4), patchy alopecia areata scalp (n=8), and alopecia totalis/universalis scalp (n=8). RNA was extracted with the PAXgene miRNA kit for fixed scalp, the miRNeasy kit for PBMCs, and the RNeasy kit for mouse skin. immunoSEQ multiplex PCR using 35 Vbeta forward primers and 13 Jbeta reverse primers was used to amplify TCRbeta CDR3 regions.

About this clone: This clone's antigen is unknown. Base qualities were left out, and no much larger clone turns up one base away.

Libraries came from the immunoSEQ multiplex PCR assay. RNA was extracted from all samples and reverse transcribed into cDNA, which served as template for TCR sequencing. SuperScript III was used for first-strand cDNA synthesis, primed with a 2:1 mix of oligo-dT and random hexamers. A synthetic immune receptor repertoire was used to assess amplification bias, and residual bias was removed computationally. In the original analysis: After raw reads were preprocessed to remove errors, the CDR3 was defined following IMGT conventions as running from the conserved cysteine to phenylalanine. To get clonality, Shannon entropy was normalized by log2 of the number of productive unique TCRs and the result was subtracted from 1. Whether each scalp clone was CD4 or CD8 was inferred by checking scalp TCRbeta sequences against the CD4 and CD8 repertoires from sorted blood. This is the immuneACCESS table as TCRdb keeps it, with only in-frame sequences that have V and J called. A part of the clones is gone; compared with another copy, unresolved V genes explain less than half, and the rest is unexplained. V and J calls and clone size come straight from that table; D and trimming were deduced from the DNA. For this sample the table gives fewer than 250,000 clones, of which roughly two fifths were detected only once. Together, the top ten hold 0.48% of the sample.

V trim: 5 bases; J trim: 8 bases; unmatched bases: 11. CDR1 and CDR2 were assigned from the germline V gene as MNHEY and SVGAGI. The CDR3, from cysteine to phenylalanine, totals 15 residues. Only the CDR3 region is kept as DNA, spanning 45 bases read in frame from base 1. This sample's treatment or condition label indicates: oral pan-JAK inhibitor, 5-10 mg twice daily. Lesional scalp punch biopsies and peripheral blood were obtained from alopecia areata patients. PBMCs were isolated by density centrifugation and stained for CD3, CD4 and CD8, after which CD4+ and CD8+ T cells were sorted on a FACSAria. Study-wide findings and limitations: Many expanded lesional clones were found to persist in scalp and blood during tofacitinib treatment, and relapse after treatment cessation may be partly explained by this persistence. Scalp TCR repertoire analysis is complicated because resident alphabeta T cells in normal human skin are also sequenced, whereas mouse skin is dominated by gammadelta T cells. TCR sequences shared between patients were less clear than in mice, possibly partly because of HLA diversity in the patient population. Compared with normal scalp, lesional scalp, particularly in alopecia totalis/universalis, had higher clonality and more expanded CD8+ clones, which suggests antigenic drive. Because the treated cohort was small and included a single nonresponder, larger studies are needed to assess links between baseline CD8+ expansion and response. Tofacitinib significantly lowered scalp clonality and the number of expanded CD8+ clones among the top 100 scalp clones.

The receptor was isolated from a human donor with alopecia areata. The material sequenced was CD4+ T cells sorted from blood, taken between weeks 30 and 35, from a patient treated with tofacitinib. This chain joins TRBV6-5 to TRBJ2-1, with 8 bases matching TRBD1. The DNA sequence is TGTGCCAGCAGTCGGACAGGGTCCTTCCGTTATGAGCAGTTCTTC. Its translation is CASSRTGSFRYEQFF.